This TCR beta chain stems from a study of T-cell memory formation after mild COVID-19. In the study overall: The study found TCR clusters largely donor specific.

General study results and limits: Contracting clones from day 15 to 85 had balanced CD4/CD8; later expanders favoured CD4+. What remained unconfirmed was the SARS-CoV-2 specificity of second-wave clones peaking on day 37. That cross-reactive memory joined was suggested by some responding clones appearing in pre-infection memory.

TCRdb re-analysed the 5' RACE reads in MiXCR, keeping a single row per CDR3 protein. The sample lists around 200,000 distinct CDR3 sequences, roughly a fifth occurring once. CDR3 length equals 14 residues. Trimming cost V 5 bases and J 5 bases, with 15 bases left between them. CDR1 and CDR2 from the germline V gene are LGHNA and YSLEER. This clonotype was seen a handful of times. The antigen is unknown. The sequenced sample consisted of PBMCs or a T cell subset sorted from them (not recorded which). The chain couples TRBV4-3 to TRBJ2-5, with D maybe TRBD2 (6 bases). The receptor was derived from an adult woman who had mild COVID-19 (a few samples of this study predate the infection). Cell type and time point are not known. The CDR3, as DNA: TGCGCCAGCAGCGAGCTTCCAGGAGGGGAGACCCAGTACTTC. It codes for CASSELPGGETQYF.